This entry concerns a single T cell receptor beta chain. The antigen remains undetermined. Germline V gives CDR1 GTSNPN, CDR2 SVGIG (reference sequence). This CDR3 region has 18 residues. V trimming: 0 bases; J trimming: 0 bases; junction bases outside the gene matches: 9. The study ran its PCR with 60 Vbeta and 13 Jbeta primers. Sequenced by immunoSEQ multiplex PCR; TCRdb stores in-frame clones only, minus some. The sample holds some 200,000 clones, around 75% seen once. The source of the sample is a study of cytomegalovirus exposure and HLA in healthy donors. Study-wide points: Analysis was performed later, and it showed HLA-associated TCR beta chains to be more clonally expanded than equally common others.

The source is a male donor in good health and CMV-seropositive. Sequencing input: PBMCs. The chain uses TRBV30 and TRBJ1-5, with 9 bases lining up with TRBD1. CDR3 bases: TGTGCCTGGAGTGTACGTGGACAGGGGATCTATAGCAATCAGCCCCAGCATTTT. Protein sequence: CAWSVRGQGIYSNQPQHF. Drawing the rest from reference TRBV30 and TRBJ1-5, the complete variable domain is SQTIHQWPATLVQPVGSPLSLECTVEGTSNPNLYWYRQAAGRGLQLLFYSVGIGQISSEVPQNLSASRPQDRQFILSSKKLLLSDSGFYLCAWSVRGQGIYSNQPQHFGDGTRLSIL.